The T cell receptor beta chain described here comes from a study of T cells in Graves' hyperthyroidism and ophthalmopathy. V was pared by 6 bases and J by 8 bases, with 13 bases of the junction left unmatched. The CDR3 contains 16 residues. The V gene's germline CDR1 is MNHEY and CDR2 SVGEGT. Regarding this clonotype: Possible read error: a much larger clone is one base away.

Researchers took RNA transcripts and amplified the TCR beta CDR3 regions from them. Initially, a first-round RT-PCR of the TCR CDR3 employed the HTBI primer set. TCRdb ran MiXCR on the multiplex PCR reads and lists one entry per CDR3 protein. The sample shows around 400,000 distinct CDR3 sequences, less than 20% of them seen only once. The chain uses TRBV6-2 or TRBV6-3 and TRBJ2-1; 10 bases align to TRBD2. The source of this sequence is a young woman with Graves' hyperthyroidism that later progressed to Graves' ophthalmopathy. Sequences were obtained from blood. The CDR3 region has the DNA TGTGCCAGCAGCCAAGTTGGGGCTAGCGGGGGCGATGAGCAGTTCTTC. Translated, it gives CASSQVGASGGDEQFF.